These T cell receptor beta chains were read from a single sample in a study of T cell responses to AZD1222 COVID-19 vaccine. Sequencing used immunoSEQ multiplex PCR; TCRdb keeps in-frame clones, though not all of them. The sample holds around 130,000 clones, roughly 86% seen once. The sequencing here drew on peripheral blood, taken 28 days after the second AZD1222 dose. The origin of the receptors is an adult who received the AZD1222 COVID-19 vaccine. CDR3s include the opening cysteine and the closing phenylalanine or tryptophan. D genes are given only for firm matches. For some rows the clone size is stated as once, few or many, or as a class when expanded; others skip it.

TRBD1	TRBV6-5	12	.	TRBJ2-7	CATGQGRGEQYF	TGTGCCACGGGACAGGGGAGGGGCGAGCAGTACTTC
.	TRBV11-3	12	.	TRBJ1-2	CASSSDGYGYTF	TGTGCCAGCAGCTCGGACGGGTATGGCTACACCTTC
.	TRBV11-2	12	.	TRBJ2-7	CASSLQYEEQYF	TGTGCCAGCAGCTTACAATACGAGGAGCAGTACTTC
.	TRBV6-5	13	.	TRBJ1-1	CASSYGGNTEAFF	TGTGCCAGCAGTTATGGGGGGAACACTGAAGCTTTCTTT
.	TRBV5-5	16	.	TRBJ2-7	CASSLVGSALPYEQYF	TGTGCCAGCAGCTTGGTGGGGTCGGCCCTACCCTACGAGCAGTACTTC
.	TRBV18	13	.	TRBJ2-5	CASSPGAQETQYF	TGTGCCAGCTCACCTGGTGCTCAAGAGACCCAGTACTTC
TRBD1	TRBV27	13	.	TRBJ2-5	CASSSTGVETQYF	TGTGCCAGCAGTTCGACAGGGGTGGAGACCCAGTACTTC
.	TRBV2	14	.	TRBJ2-5	CASITNGHRETQYF	TGTGCCAGCATTACAAACGGACATAGAGAGACCCAGTACTTC
.	TRBV29-1	13	.	TRBJ1-4	CSVATSSNEKLFF	TGCAGCGTTGCGACCTCCTCTAATGAAAAACTGTTTTTT
.	TRBV11-2	15	.	TRBJ2-3	CASSFRASGTDTQYF	TGTGCCAGCAGCTTTCGAGCGTCAGGGACAGATACGCAGTATTTT
TRBD2	TRBV28	18	.	TRBJ2-7	CASSPTGLAGRDGYEQYF	TGTGCCAGCAGCCCTACCGGACTAGCGGGACGGGACGGCTACGAGCAGTACTTC
.	TRBV7-9	15	.	TRBJ1-1	CASSSNNRLNTEAFF	TGTGCCAGCAGCTCAAACAACAGGTTGAACACTGAAGCTTTCTTT
.	TRBV20-1	11	.	TRBJ1-2	CSAGDIHGYTF	TGCAGTGCTGGGGACATCCATGGCTACACCTTC
.	TRBV6-2/TRBV6-3	15	.	TRBJ1-5	CASSYSPRNNQPQHF	TGTGCCAGCAGTTACTCTCCGAGAAACAATCAGCCCCAGCATTTT
TRBD1	TRBV30	16	.	TRBJ1-2	CAWGLPGQGGGYGYTF	TGTGCCTGGGGACTTCCGGGACAGGGGGGCGGCTATGGCTACACCTTC
.	TRBV19	14	.	TRBJ2-7	CASSTAGTPYEQYF	TGTGCCAGTAGTACGGCCGGGACCCCCTACGAGCAGTACTTC
TRBD2	TRBV10-3	18	.	TRBJ2-3	CAINQRGAHTGRTDTQYF	TGTGCCATCAATCAGCGGGGGGCCCATACAGGACGCACAGATACGCAGTATTTT
.	TRBV24-1	14	.	TRBJ1-4	CATSDSGSKEKLFF	TGTGCCACCAGTGATTCCGGCTCTAAGGAAAAACTGTTTTTT
.	TRBV12-3/TRBV12-4	13	.	TRBJ1-1	CASSLNPPEEAFF	TGTGCCAGCAGTTTAAACCCCCCGGAGGAAGCTTTCTTT
.	TRBV3-1/TRBV3-2	16	.	TRBJ1-6	CASSQDSGVGNSPLHF	TGTGCCAGCAGCCAAGATAGTGGGGTCGGGAATTCACCCCTCCACTTT
.	TRBV7-9	13	.	TRBJ1-2	CASSLGGYYGYTF	TGTGCCAGCAGCTTAGGGGGCTACTATGGCTACACCTTC
.	TRBV6-2/TRBV6-3	14	once	TRBJ1-1	CASSSFDRTTEAFF	TGTGCCAGCAGTTCCTTTGACAGGACTACTGAAGCTTTCTTT
.	TRBV6-6	13	.	TRBJ1-6	CASSYGTGRALHF	TGTGCCAGCAGTTACGGGACGGGCAGGGCCCTCCACTTT
.	TRBV7-3	16	.	TRBJ2-6	CASSQSLHSGANVLTF	TGTGCCAGCAGTCAATCCCTCCACTCTGGGGCCAACGTCCTGACTTTC
.	TRBV5-4	13	once	TRBJ1-5	CASSLEGTQPQHF	TGTGCCAGCAGCTTGGAGGGTACACAGCCCCAGCATTTT
.	TRBV27	13	.	TRBJ1-1	CASSLQVGTEAFF	TGTGCCAGCAGTTTACAGGTCGGCACTGAAGCTTTCTTT
.	TRBV4-2	15	.	TRBJ1-4	CASSKDPGPNEKLFF	TGTGCCAGCAGCAAAGATCCGGGTCCTAATGAAAAACTGTTTTTT
.	TRBV9	17	.	TRBJ1-6	CASSKQDRSSYNSPLHF	TGTGCCAGCAGCAAGCAGGACAGAAGCTCCTATAATTCACCCCTCCACTTT
.	TRBV2	16	.	TRBJ2-1	CASSVFGDSAYNEQFF	TGTGCCAGCAGTGTTTTTGGGGACTCCGCCTACAATGAGCAGTTCTTC
TRBD1	TRBV28	15	.	TRBJ1-5	CASSGQGYSNQPQHF	TGTGCCAGCAGTGGACAGGGGTATAGCAATCAGCCCCAGCATTTT
.	TRBV6-5	12	.	TRBJ2-1	CASSSTVNEQFF	TGTGCCAGCAGTTCGACAGTGAATGAGCAGTTCTTC
.	TRBV9	14	.	TRBJ1-6	CASNLQGRGSPLHF	TGTGCCAGCAACCTACAGGGTCGGGGTTCACCCCTCCACTTT
TRBD1	TRBV12-3/TRBV12-4	12	.	TRBJ2-3	CASQLQGEGQYF	TGTGCCAGCCAACTACAGGGGGAAGGGCAGTATTTT
.	TRBV5-1	14	.	TRBJ1-2	CASSSRDSTGGYTF	TGCGCCAGCAGCTCCCGGGACTCGACGGGCGGCTACACCTTC
.	TRBV4-1	14	.	TRBJ2-1	CASSLEGRYNEQFF	TGCGCCAGCAGCCTCGAGGGCCGTTACAATGAGCAGTTCTTC
TRBD1	TRBV5-6	15	.	TRBJ1-4	CASSSWTGVNEKLFF	TGTGCCAGCAGCAGCTGGACAGGGGTTAATGAAAAACTGTTTTTT
.	TRBV27	14	.	TRBJ1-3	CASSLSQKGDTIYF	TGTGCCAGCAGTTTATCCCAAAAGGGGGACACCATATATTTT
TRBD2	TRBV5-1	18	.	TRBJ2-7	CASSLGGLAGVSSYEQYF	TGCGCCAGCAGCTTGGGCGGACTAGCGGGAGTAAGCTCCTACGAGCAGTACTTC
TRBD1	TRBV5-1	16	.	TRBJ2-1	CASSTVTGVIYNEQFF	TGCGCCAGCAGCACGGTGACAGGGGTTATCTACAATGAGCAGTTCTTC
.	TRBV9	13	.	TRBJ2-7	CASSVGLSYEQYF	TGTGCCAGCAGCGTAGGATTGTCCTACGAGCAGTACTTC
.	TRBV6-2/TRBV6-3	14	.	TRBJ1-5	CASSFGLSYQPQHF	TGTGCCAGCAGTTTCGGATTAAGTTATCAGCCCCAGCATTTT
TRBD1	TRBV27	14	.	TRBJ1-6	CASSIGQGRSPLHF	TGTGCCAGCAGTATAGGACAGGGACGTTCACCCCTCCACTTT
TRBD1	TRBV27	15	.	TRBJ2-1	CASSPQGDSYNEQFF	TGTGCCAGCAGCCCACAGGGGGACTCCTACAATGAGCAGTTCTTC
TRBD1	TRBV27	15	.	TRBJ1-2	CASSPVTGNNYGYTF	TGTGCCAGCAGTCCCGTGACAGGGAATAACTATGGCTACACCTTC
.	TRBV6-5	14	once	TRBJ1-4	CASRAWGGNEKLFF	TGTGCCAGCAGGGCCTGGGGGGGTAATGAAAAACTGTTTTTT
.	TRBV9	14	.	TRBJ1-2	CASSVVAGSYGYTF	TGTGCCAGCAGCGTAGTGGCAGGGAGTTATGGCTACACCTTC
.	TRBV5-4	15	.	TRBJ1-3	CASSSDRELGNTIYF	TGTGCCAGCAGCTCGGACCGCGAACTTGGAAACACCATATATTTT
.	TRBV19	14	.	TRBJ2-5	CASSMVWDGETQYF	TGTGCCAGTAGTATGGTGTGGGATGGAGAGACCCAGTACTTC
TRBD1	TRBV27	13	.	TRBJ1-3	CASSNLGQGTIYF	TGTGCCAGCAGCAACCTGGGACAGGGCACCATATATTTT
TRBD1	TRBV10-3	14	.	TRBJ2-7	CAISGQGEGDEQYF	TGTGCCATCAGTGGACAGGGGGAAGGGGACGAGCAGTACTTC
.	TRBV11-2	14	once	TRBJ2-3	CASSLSSGTDTQYF	TGTGCCAGCAGCTTATCGTCCGGGACAGATACGCAGTATTTT